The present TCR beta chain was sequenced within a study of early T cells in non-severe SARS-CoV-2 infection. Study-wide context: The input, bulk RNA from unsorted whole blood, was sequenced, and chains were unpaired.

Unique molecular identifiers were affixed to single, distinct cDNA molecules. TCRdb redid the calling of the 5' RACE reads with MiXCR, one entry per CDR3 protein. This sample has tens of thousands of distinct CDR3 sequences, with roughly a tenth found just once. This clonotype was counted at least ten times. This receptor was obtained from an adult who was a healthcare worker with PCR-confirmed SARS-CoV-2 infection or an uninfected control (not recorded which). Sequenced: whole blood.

CDR3 nucleotide sequence: TGCAGTGCTTTAGGTAGCGGGGGGTTGAGTGAGCAGTTCTTC. As protein: CSALGSGGLSEQFF. The V gene is TRBV20-1, the J gene TRBJ2-1; TRBD2 matches 10 bases. Germline CDR1 is DFQATT and CDR2 is SNEGSKA (reference sequence). Trimming took 5 bases from V and 9 from J; bases not matched to a gene: 10. This CDR3 region has 14 residues.